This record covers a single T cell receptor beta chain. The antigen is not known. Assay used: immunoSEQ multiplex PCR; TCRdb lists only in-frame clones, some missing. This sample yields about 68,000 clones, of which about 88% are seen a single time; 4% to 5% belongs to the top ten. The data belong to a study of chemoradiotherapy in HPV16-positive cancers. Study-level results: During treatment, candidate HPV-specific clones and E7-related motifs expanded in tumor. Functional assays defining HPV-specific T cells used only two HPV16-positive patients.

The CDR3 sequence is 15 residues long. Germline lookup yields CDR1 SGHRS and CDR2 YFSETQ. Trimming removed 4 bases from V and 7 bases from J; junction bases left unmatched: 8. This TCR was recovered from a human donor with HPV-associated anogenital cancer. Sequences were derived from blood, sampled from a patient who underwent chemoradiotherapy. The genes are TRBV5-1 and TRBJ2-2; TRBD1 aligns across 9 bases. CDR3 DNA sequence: TGCGCCAGCAGCCCCGCCGGGACAGGGATCGGGGAGCTGTTTTTT. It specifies CASSPAGTGIGELFF.